This T cell receptor (beta chain) was captured by sequencing in a study of beta chain features in type 1 diabetes. Findings and limits, study-wide: In all four CD4+ subsets, TCRB CDR3 length was significantly, moderately reduced in type 1 diabetes.

The CDR3 has 14 residues. Trimming removed 3 bases from V and 0 bases from J, with 3 bases in between. Germline CDR1 reads ENHRY; CDR2 reads SYGVKD. Every isolated RNA sample was fully reverse transcribed, so sequencing captured expressed TCRB transcripts. Some clones are missing from TCRdb's copy, which holds only in-frame ones; the method was immunoSEQ multiplex PCR. The data show a few hundred thousand clones, with 10% to 15% seen just once and about 0.01% held by the top ten. Points on this clone: What it binds is unknown.

Sample: naive CD4+ T cells from blood. V gene TRBV10-3 combines with J gene TRBJ2-6, with D hard to call. This TCR was recovered from a woman under 30 with type 1 diabetes. The CDR3: CAISDLSGANVLTF. CDR3 DNA sequence: TGTGCCATCAGTGATCTCTCTGGGGCCAACGTCCTGACTTTC.